This T cell receptor beta chain appears in the sequencing data of a study of CD8+ T cells in alopecia areata. Study background: Twice daily, treated patients received 5 to 10 mg of oral tofacitinib.

Germline assignment: CDR1 GTSNPN and CDR2 SVGIG (reference sequence). This CDR3 is 15 amino acids long. Trimming took off 2 bases at V and 0 bases at J, with 12 bases between the two ends. With regard to this clone: Its specificity is not known.

General study points: In scalp samples, resident alphabeta T cells of normal skin are also sequenced.

RNA, once extracted, was reverse transcribed into cDNA for use as the sequencing template. Only in-frame clones appear in the TCRdb table, and some are missing; sequencing was by immunoSEQ multiplex PCR. The sample contains fewer than 100,000 clones, 40% to 55% of which appear only once. This receptor was taken from a human donor with alopecia areata. The sequencing input was CD4+ T cells sorted from blood. The J gene is TRBJ2-3, the V gene TRBV30; D perhaps matches TRBD1 (6 bases). The CDR3 here is CAWSSSRGSTDTQYF. The CDR3 bases are TGTGCCTGGAGTTCCTCTAGGGGGAGCACAGATACGCAGTATTTT.